This T cell receptor beta chain comes out of a study of patients and donors after allogeneic stem cell transplantation. Each CDR3 protein is one row after TCRdb ran MiXCR on the RT-PCR reads. The sample lists hundreds of thousands of distinct CDR3 sequences, under 20% occurring once. Only a few counts were recorded for this clonotype. This TCR derives from a human donor who was either an allogeneic HSCT recipient or a stem cell or donor lymphocyte infusion donor (not recorded which). It is not recorded whose cells these are; they may come from a transplant donor. Sequenced sample: blood, either unsorted or a sorted T cell fraction (not recorded which).

DNA for the CDR3: TGTGCCAGCAGGCCCCTAGCGGGAAACAATGAGCAGTTCTTC. Protein: CASRPLAGNNEQFF. V is TRBV27 and J is TRBJ2-1; 9 positions agree with TRBD2. After removal of 6 bases from V and 5 bases from J, the junction contained 5 bases not matched to a gene. This CDR3 contains 14 residues. Per germline, CDR1 MNHEY and CDR2 SMNVEV (reference sequence).